These 26 T cell receptor beta chains were sequenced from one sample in a study of cytotoxic CD8 clonotypes in ibrutinib-treated CLL. Produced via immunoSEQ multiplex PCR; TCRdb's table is partial and in-frame only. The sample contains fewer than 400,000 clones, about 64% of which appear only once. The sample was PBMCs, taken after 36 months of ibrutinib treatment. These receptors all come from a human donor with chronic lymphocytic leukemia.

Comments on this clone: The same CDR3 arises from other DNA sequences in this sample as well. This chain links TRBV10-1 with TRBJ1-1; no clear D gene. V was pared by 2 bases and J by 4 bases, with 5 bases between. Germline V gene data show CDR1 as WNHNN and CDR2 as SYGVQD (reference sequence). This CDR3 is built from 12 residues. The CDR3 DNA reads TGCGCCAGCAGTGAGGGCGGCACTGAAGCTTTCTTT. This encodes CASSEGGTEAFF.

The V gene is TRBV5-1, the J gene TRBJ2-6; a weak D match, TRBD1 (6 bases). Germline V lookup: CDR1 SGHRS, CDR2 YFSETQ. V dropped 7 bases and J dropped 2 bases, with 16 bases sitting between them. CDR3 length equals 16 residues. The CDR3, as DNA: TGCGCCAGCGGTGGGGCAGGGGACCCTGGGGCCAACGTCCTGACTTTC. It is translated as CASGGAGDPGANVLTF.

This clone showed up just a few times. V gene TRBV18 combines with J gene TRBJ1-1, with D hard to call. Germline CDR1 reads KGHSH; CDR2 reads LQKENI. The CDR3 runs to 13 residues. Trimming removed 2 bases at V and 5 bases at J, with 9 bases between. The CDR3 DNA follows: TGTGCCAGCTCACCATACACCGGAACTGAAGCTTTCTTT. Amino acids: CASSPYTGTEAFF. Complete variable domain (other parts from reference TRBV18 and TRBJ1-1): NAGVMQNPRHLVRRRGQEARLRCSPMKGHSHVYWYRQLPEEGLKFMVYLQKENIIDESGMPKERFSAEFPKEGPSILRIQQVVRGDSAAYFCASSPYTGTEAFFGQGTRLTVV.

J is TRBJ2-2 and V is TRBV6-5; TRBD1 is a possible D gene (6 bases). The CDR3 extends over 15 amino acids. From germline, CDR1 is MNHEY and CDR2 SVGAGI. V lost 2 bases, J lost 4 bases, and 11 bases lay in between. The CDR3 nucleotides are TGTGCCAGCAGTTACGATGGACAGCCCACCGGGGAGCTGTTTTTT. Translating it yields CASSYDGQPTGELFF.

This chain links TRBV10-2 with TRBJ1-1, with 9 nucleotides matching TRBD1. V lost 7 bases, J lost 1 base, and 7 bases stayed unmatched. The CDR3 runs 15 residues. The germline gives CDR1 WSHSY, CDR2 SAAADI. CDR3 sequence reads: CASIQQGAGNTEAFF. CDR3 in DNA: TGCGCCAGCATACAACAGGGGGCCGGGAACACTGAAGCTTTCTTT.

The chain joins TRBV7-2 to TRBJ2-3; D is uncertain. The CDR3 is 15 residues long. Germline V gene sequence: CDR1 SGHTA, CDR2 FQGNSA. The V gene lost 2 bases and the J gene lost 2 bases, with 11 bases spanning the gap. CDR3 in DNA: TGTGCCAGCAGCTTAACACAGAGCTCCACAGATACGCAGTATTTT. Protein: CASSLTQSSTDTQYF.

The chain joins TRBV9 to TRBJ2-7; D remains ambiguous. The CDR3 is made up of 15 amino acids. In germline, CDR1 is SGDLS, CDR2 YYNGEE. Trimming removed 4 bases from V and 2 bases from J, with 16 bases in between. CDR3 protein: CASSPSLGTAYEQYF. CDR3 nucleotides: TGTGCCAGCAGCCCTAGTTTGGGTACCGCCTACGAGCAGTACTTC.

The chain recombines TRBV5-6 with TRBJ1-2; no clear D. The CDR3 runs 16 residues. CDR1 SGHDT and CDR2 YYEEEE come from the germline V gene. Trimming stripped 4 bases from V and 0 bases from J, with 16 bases between. CDR3 amino acids: CASSPLRLGTNYGYTF. For the CDR3, the DNA is TGTGCCAGCAGCCCTTTGCGGTTAGGTACTAACTATGGCTACACCTTC.

This chain connects TRBV19 to TRBJ1-3; a weak D match, TRBD1 (6 bases). The V gene's germline CDR1 is LNHDA and CDR2 SQIVND (reference sequence). This CDR3 has 15 amino acids. Trimming took off 3 bases at V and 4 bases at J, with 13 bases between the two ends. The CDR3 sequence: CASSIGQPRGNTIYF. The DNA of the CDR3 is TGTGCCAGTAGTATCGGACAGCCTAGAGGAAACACCATATATTTT.

V gene TRBV15 combines with J gene TRBJ1-2; TRBD1 matches 7 bases. The CDR3 contains 16 residues. The V and J ends lost 1 base and 6 bases, in that order; junction bases with no gene match: 11. Germline CDR1 LNHNV, CDR2 YYDKDF (reference sequence). The CDR3 DNA sequence: TGTGCCACCAGCAGAGGCCGGAGGGGGCAAGACGATGGCTACACCTTC. This sequence encodes CATSRGRRGQDDGYTF. Full variable domain (missing parts from reference TRBV15 and TRBJ1-2): DAMVIQNPRYQVTQFGKPVTLSCSQTLNHNVMYWYQQKSSQAPKLLFHYYDKDFNNEADTPDNFQSRRPNTSFCFLDIRSPGLGDTAMYLCATSRGRRGQDDGYTFGSGTRLTVV.

V is TRBV28 and J is TRBJ1-3, with D unresolved. V was cut by 6 bases and J by 9 bases, with 24 bases left in between. The CDR3 has 16 amino acids. Germline V CDR1 and CDR2: MDHEN, SYDVKM. The CDR3 is CASRGWWQPPGSTIYF. Written as DNA, the CDR3 is TGTGCCAGCAGGGGATGGTGGCAGCCTCCGGGTAGCACCATATATTTT. Drawing the rest from reference TRBV28 and TRBJ1-3, the complete variable domain is DVKVTQSSRYLVKRTGEKVFLECVQDMDHENMFWYRQDPGLGLRLIYFSYDVKMKEKGDIPEGYSVSREKKERFSLILESASTNQTSMYLCASRGWWQPPGSTIYFGEGSWLTVV.

The J gene is TRBJ2-5, the V gene TRBV27, with D possibly matching TRBD2 (6 bases). Germline CDR1 MNHEY, CDR2 SMNVEV (reference sequence). The CDR3 spans 15 residues. V lost 6 bases and J 5 bases, leaving 19 bases between the germline ends. For the CDR3, the DNA is TGTGCCAGCAGACAATGGGGGGAAGCCTGGGAGACCCAGTACTTC. Translating it yields CASRQWGEAWETQYF.

This chain links TRBV6-6 with TRBJ2-7; D call uncertain. CDR1 MNHNY and CDR2 SVGAGI come from the germline V gene (reference sequence). The CDR3 covers 15 residues. Trimming pared 1 base from V and 3 bases from J, leaving 13 bases between. The CDR3 nucleotides read TGTGCCAGCAGTTACTTGGCGACCGCCTTCTACGAGCAGTACTTC. It yields the protein CASSYLATAFYEQYF.

This clone was counted between two and nine times. The sample contains more than one DNA sequence encoding this CDR3. The chain uses TRBV7-8 and TRBJ1-6; D is perhaps TRBD1 (5 bases). CDR3 length: 15 residues. Germline CDR1 SGHVS, CDR2 FQNEAQ. V was shortened by 0 bases and J by 7 bases, with 10 bases between the two germline ends. In DNA form, the CDR3 reads TGTGCCAGCAGCTTAGCGGGACGGGGAAATTCACCCCTCCACTTT. Its protein product is CASSLAGRGNSPLHF.

There are a few counts of this clone. The junction and the germline gene differ at one end; a read error may be behind it. The gene calls are TRBV5-1 and TRBJ1-5, with unresolved D. Germline loops: CDR1 SGHRS, CDR2 YFSETQ. The CDR3 length is 12 residues. The CDR3 region has the DNA TGTAAACCGAGGGTCGGGGAGCAGCCCCAGCATTTT. The encoded protein is CKPRVGEQPQHF. Full variable domain (rest looked up from reference TRBV5-1 and TRBJ1-5): KAGVTQTPRYLIKTRGQQVTLSCSPISGHRSVSWYQQTPGQGLQFLFEYFSETQRNKGNFPGRFSGRQFSNSRSEMNVSTLELGDSALYLCKPRVGEQPQHFGDGTRLSIL.

The V and J genes are TRBV15 and TRBJ2-5, with 10 positions matching TRBD2. Trimming removed 2 bases from V and 0 bases from J; junction bases left unmatched: 6. This CDR3 has 17 residues. Per the germline V gene, CDR1 is LNHNV and CDR2 is YYDKDF (reference sequence). Here the CDR3 reads CATSRSLAGEYQETQYF. The CDR3 coding sequence is TGTGCCACCAGCAGATCCCTAGCGGGGGAGTACCAAGAGACCCAGTACTTC.

This clone was counted a few times. This sequence joins TRBV10-2 and TRBJ1-1; TRBD1 agrees at 7 bases. The CDR3 is made up of 14 amino acids. Germline V lookup: CDR1 WSHSY, CDR2 SAAADI. V was clipped by 2 bases and J by 5 bases; unmatched bases: 5. Here the CDR3 DNA reads TGCGCCAGCAGTGAGGAGGGGGCTTGGACTGAAGCTTTCTTT. Its translation: CASSEEGAWTEAFF.

Only one count was recorded for this clone. This rearrangement joins TRBV6-5 to TRBJ2-5; TRBD2 aligns across 7 bases. There are 15 residues in the CDR3. From germline, CDR1 is MNHEY and CDR2 SVGAGI. The trim removed 10 bases at V and 5 bases at J, leaving 16 bases unmatched. The CDR3 is CATTGRRESIETQYF. DNA of the CDR3: TGTGCCACCACGGGCCGGCGGGAGTCGATTGAGACCCAGTACTTC.

Regarding this clone: One end of the junction varies from germline; a read error may be responsible. The genes are TRBV29-1 and TRBJ2-7; D unclear. The CDR3 contains 11 residues. Germline V gives CDR1 SQVTM, CDR2 ANQGSEA. The CDR3 loop is CSVQEAYEQYF. In nucleotides, the CDR3 is TGCAGCGTTCAAGAGGCCTACGAGCAGTACTTC.

The chain couples TRBV7-8 to TRBJ2-7; D may be TRBD2 (6 bases). Trimming took 5 bases from V and 1 from J, leaving 15 bases between them. Looked up from germline, CDR1 is SGHVS and CDR2 is FQNEAQ. The CDR3 runs 15 residues. CDR3: CASSLQGGRSYEQYF. The CDR3 DNA follows: TGTGCCAGCAGCCTCCAGGGAGGCCGGTCCTACGAGCAGTACTTC.

The chain employs TRBV7-3 and TRBJ2-1; 8 positions agree with TRBD2. The germline CDR1 and CDR2 sequences are SGHTA and FQGTGA. CDR3 size: 15 residues. V lost 2 bases to trimming and J lost 5 bases; unmatched junction nucleotides: 5. As DNA, the CDR3 is TGTGCCAGCAGCTTATCGGCGGGAGGCCACAATGAGCAGTTCTTC. Encoded protein: CASSLSAGGHNEQFF.

The V and J genes are TRBV2 and TRBJ1-1; the D gene is possibly TRBD1 (6 bases). The CDR3 has 14 residues. V lost 6 bases and J lost 8, with 19 bases in between. Germline CDR1 and CDR2: SNHLY and FYNNEI. The CDR3 loop reads CASRETGQRYEAFF. Here the CDR3 DNA reads TGTGCCAGCAGGGAAACAGGGCAGAGGTACGAAGCTTTCTTT.

The chain links TRBV2 to TRBJ2-2; D uncertain. The germline V and J ends were trimmed by 6 bases and 1 base, with 6 bases remaining between them. The CDR3 runs to 13 residues. Germline V CDR1 and CDR2: SNHLY, FYNNEI. CDR3 sequence reads: CASRPQNTGELFF. The CDR3 DNA sequence: TGTGCCAGCAGGCCCCAGAACACCGGGGAGCTGTTTTTT.

This rearrangement joins TRBV11-2 to TRBJ2-1, with D maybe TRBD1 (5 bases). V was clipped by 0 bases and J by 9 bases, with 12 bases between them. The CDR3 is made up of 14 amino acids. The germline CDR1 and CDR2 sequences are SGHAT and FQNNGV. The CDR3 DNA sequence: TGTGCCAGCAGCTTAGATCGAGTCCAGGGTGAGCAGTTCTTC. Amino acid sequence: CASSLDRVQGEQFF.

The genes are TRBV9 and TRBJ1-4; possibly TRBD1 for D (5 bases). CDR3 size: 15 residues. V was clipped by 3 bases and J by 8 bases, with 17 bases between them. Per germline, CDR1 SGDLS and CDR2 YYNGEE. The CDR3 is CASSAGQKLQEKLFF. The CDR3 DNA reads TGTGCCAGCAGCGCCGGACAAAAACTTCAGGAAAAACTGTTTTTT.

The chain combines TRBV5-4 with TRBJ2-7; 12 bases map to TRBD1. V trimming: 4 bases; J trimming: 5 bases; junction bases outside the gene matches: 10. This CDR3 contains 16 residues. Looked up from germline, CDR1 is SGHNT and CDR2 is YYREEE (reference sequence). CDR3 bases: TGTGCCAGCAGCGTCGCCTTCGGGACAGGGGGCCACGAGCAGTACTTC. Translated: CASSVAFGTGGHEQYF. The whole variable domain, filled in from reference TRBV5-4 and TRBJ2-7, reads ETGVTQSPTHLIKTRGQQVTLRCSSQSGHNTVSWYQQALGQGPQFIFQYYREEENGRGNFPPRFSGLQFPNYSSELNVNALELDDSALYLCASSVAFGTGGHEQYFGPGTRLTVT.